The next 14 T cell receptor beta chains were all read from a single sample in a study of blood T cell repertoires in COVID-19. The table came from immunoSEQ multiplex PCR; TCRdb's copy has only in-frame clones and leaves some out. The data show some 460,000 clones, roughly nine tenths seen once. The sample was PBMCs or T cells enriched from blood (not recorded which). The receptor set was obtained from a woman younger than 30 who had recovered from COVID-19.

This chain links TRBV5-6 with TRBJ1-2, with a weak D call TRBD1 (6 bases). V shed 1 base and J shed 2 bases, with 12 bases lying between them. From germline, CDR1 is SGHDT and CDR2 YYEEEE. The CDR3 is 15 residues long. CDR3 sequence (DNA): TGTGCCAGCAGCTTGCCTGACAGGTCGAACTATGGCTACACCTTC. It specifies CASSLPDRSNYGYTF. The complete variable domain, with remaining parts taken from reference TRBV5-6 and TRBJ1-2, reads DAGVTQSPTHLIKTRGQQVTLRCSPKSGHDTVSWYQQALGQGPQFIFQYYEEEERQRGNFPDRFSGHQFPNYSSELNVNALLLGDSALYLCASSLPDRSNYGYTFGSGTRLTVV.

The chain carries TRBV28 and TRBJ2-1; 11 bases are shared with TRBD2. CDR1 and CDR2 (germline): MDHEN, SYDVKM. The ends lost 3 bases at V and 10 bases at J; junction bases unmatched: 5. The CDR3 is 14 residues long. The CDR3 here is CASSFTTSGAEQFF. CDR3 sequence (DNA): TGTGCCAGCAGTTTCACGACTAGCGGGGCCGAGCAGTTCTTC.

The table lists this clone with a count of one. The rearrangement uses TRBV5-1 and TRBJ1-1, with 8 bases that match TRBD1. The V segment lost 4 bases and the J segment 4 bases; nucleotides outside the gene matches: 3. The CDR3 has 13 residues. Looked up from germline, CDR1 is SGHRS and CDR2 is YFSETQ. The CDR3 bases are TGCGCCAGCAGCCTGACAGGGGCCACTGAAGCTTTCTTT. It codes for CASSLTGATEAFF.

The chain combines TRBV6-5 with TRBJ2-5; 9 positions agree with TRBD1. From germline, CDR1 is MNHEY and CDR2 SVGAGI. V was pared by 5 bases and J by 11 bases, with 12 bases of the junction left unmatched. The CDR3 contains 14 residues. The CDR3 sequence is CASSISGTGSLQYF. The DNA for the CDR3 is TGTGCCAGCAGTATTTCCGGGACAGGGAGTCTACAGTACTTC.

The rearrangement uses TRBV5-6 and TRBJ1-1; no clear D gene. The germline V gene has CDR1 SGHDT and CDR2 YYEEEE. The CDR3 spans 16 residues. V was pared by 1 base and J by 5 bases, with 18 bases between. The CDR3 loop is CASSLTGIPGRTEAFF. CDR3 nucleotide sequence: TGTGCCAGCAGCTTGACCGGAATCCCTGGGCGAACTGAAGCTTTCTTT.

The J gene is TRBJ2-7, the V gene TRBV4-1; TRBD2 might be the D (6 bases). Trimming left V 1 base short and J 0 bases short, with 16 bases between. The CDR3 is made up of 17 amino acids. Per the germline V gene, CDR1 is MGHRA and CDR2 is YSYEKL. This CDR3 reads CASSQGEGTSNSYEQYF. CDR3 in DNA: TGCGCCAGCAGCCAAGGAGAAGGGACTTCAAACTCCTACGAGCAGTACTTC.

This clone came up once. The rearrangement uses TRBV7-8 and TRBJ1-5; D not resolved. This CDR3 contains 14 residues. The germline V and J ends were trimmed by 0 bases and 5 bases, with 8 bases remaining between them. Per germline, CDR1 SGHVS and CDR2 FQNEAQ. CDR3 sequence (DNA): TGTGCCAGCAGCTTAGCGGGCCCCCATCAGCCCCAGCATTTT. This translates into CASSLAGPHQPQHF. Complete variable domain (other parts from reference TRBV7-8 and TRBJ1-5): GAGVSQSPRYKVAKRGQDVALRCDPISGHVSLFWYQQALGQGPEFLTYFQNEAQLDKSGLPSDRFFAERPEGSVSTLKIQRTQQEDSAVYLCASSLAGPHQPQHFGDGTRLSIL.

This clone occurred once. The chain carries TRBV12-5 and TRBJ2-3; TRBD2 agrees at 8 bases. After removal of 7 bases from V and 2 bases from J, the junction contained 2 bases not matched to a gene. This CDR3 spans 13 amino acids. Germline CDR1 reads LGHNT; CDR2 reads FRNRAP. The CDR3: CASEGLATDTQYF. CDR3 nucleotides: TGTGCTAGTGAAGGACTAGCCACAGATACGCAGTATTTT. The full variable domain, with the rest looked up from reference TRBV12-5 and TRBJ2-3, is DARVTQTPRHKVTEMGQEVTMRCQPILGHNTVFWYRQTMMQGLELLAYFRNRAPLDDSGMPKDRFSAEMPDATLATLKIQPSEPRDSAVYFCASEGLATDTQYFGPGTRLTVL.

The chain combines TRBV4-2 with TRBJ1-2; 7 positions match TRBD1. Germline-derived CDR1 and CDR2 are LGHNA and YNFKEQ. The CDR3 totals 16 residues. The V segment lost 3 bases and the J segment 1 base; nucleotides outside the gene matches: 8. The CDR3 sequence is CASSHSDRALNYGYTF. Here the CDR3 DNA reads TGTGCCAGCAGCCACTCCGACAGGGCCCTTAACTATGGCTACACCTTC.

The rearrangement uses TRBV13 and TRBJ1-2, with D maybe TRBD1 (6 bases). The V gene lost 5 bases and the J gene lost 2 bases, with 15 bases spanning the gap. Per germline, CDR1 PRHDT and CDR2 FYEKMQ (reference sequence). CDR3 size: 15 residues. CDR3 amino acids: CASSLLGQLNYGYTF. CDR3 sequence (DNA): TGTGCCAGCAGCCTACTAGGACAGCTCAACTATGGCTACACCTTC.

The DNA of the CDR3 is TGTGCCAGCAGTGGAGGGGGGACTAGCGGCCACTACAATGAGCAGTTCTTC. Amino acids: CASSGGGTSGHYNEQFF. V is TRBV7-2 and J is TRBJ2-1; 11 bases agree with TRBD2. Germline CDR1 and CDR2: SGHTA and FQGNSA. The CDR3 is made up of 17 amino acids. With V trimmed by 6 bases and J by 3 bases, 10 bases remained unmatched.

V usage is TRBV28 and J usage is TRBJ2-1; D is perhaps TRBD1 (6 bases). This CDR3 comprises 15 residues. CDR1 is MDHEN, CDR2 SYDVKM, per germline. V was trimmed by 4 bases and J by 6 bases, leaving 16 bases between them. This CDR3 is CASSSPGQGGNEQFF. CDR3 DNA: TGTGCCAGCAGTTCACCGGGACAAGGTGGCAATGAGCAGTTCTTC.

This clone appeared once. The rearrangement joins TRBV28 to TRBJ1-3, with D possibly matching TRBD1 (6 bases). CDR1 MDHEN and CDR2 SYDVKM come from the germline V gene. Trimming pared 5 bases from V and 0 bases from J, leaving 14 bases between. CDR3 length: 16 amino acids. The CDR3 here is CASSTTGPTSGNTIYF. Here the CDR3 DNA reads TGTGCCAGCAGTACTACAGGGCCTACCTCTGGAAACACCATATATTTT.

This sequence joins TRBV7-9 and TRBJ2-7; TRBD1 agrees at 10 bases. Trimming cost V 5 bases and J 3 bases; bases outside gene matches: 4. The CDR3 extends over 14 amino acids. Germline V gene sequence: CDR1 SEHNR, CDR2 FQNEAQ (reference sequence). As DNA, the CDR3 is TGTGCCAGCAGCCTTGACAGGGGGCTCTACGAGCAGTACTTC. This codes for CASSLDRGLYEQYF.